Sequencing of this T cell receptor (beta chain) was carried out in a study of PD-L1 blockade in urothelial cancer. Study overall: Patients initiated atezolizumab in about 2014 at 1,200 mg intravenously every 3 weeks.

In germline, CDR1 is SEHNR, CDR2 FQNEAQ (reference sequence). The CDR3 spans 13 residues. V was clipped by 3 bases and J by 6 bases; unmatched bases: 2. Repertoires were generated with immunoSEQ multiplex PCR, while TCRdb's copy carries only in-frame clones and drops some. The data hold 25,000 to 35,000 clones, with 87% observed a single time. This receptor was obtained from a man between 50 and 59 years old with urothelial cancer. The V call is TRBV7-9, the J call TRBJ1-2, with 9 bases that match TRBD1. The material was PBMCs, obtained around atezolizumab (anti-PD-L1) treatment. DNA for the CDR3: TGTGCCAGCAGCTTTGGGACAGGGAATGGCTACACCTTC. Protein product: CASSFGTGNGYTF. Complete variable domain (other parts from reference TRBV7-9 and TRBJ1-2): DTGVSQNPRHKITKRGQNVTFRCDPISEHNRLYWYRQTLGQGPEFLTYFQNEAQLEKSRLLSDRFSAERPKGSFSTLEIQRTEQGDSAMYLCASSFGTGNGYTFGSGTRLTVV.